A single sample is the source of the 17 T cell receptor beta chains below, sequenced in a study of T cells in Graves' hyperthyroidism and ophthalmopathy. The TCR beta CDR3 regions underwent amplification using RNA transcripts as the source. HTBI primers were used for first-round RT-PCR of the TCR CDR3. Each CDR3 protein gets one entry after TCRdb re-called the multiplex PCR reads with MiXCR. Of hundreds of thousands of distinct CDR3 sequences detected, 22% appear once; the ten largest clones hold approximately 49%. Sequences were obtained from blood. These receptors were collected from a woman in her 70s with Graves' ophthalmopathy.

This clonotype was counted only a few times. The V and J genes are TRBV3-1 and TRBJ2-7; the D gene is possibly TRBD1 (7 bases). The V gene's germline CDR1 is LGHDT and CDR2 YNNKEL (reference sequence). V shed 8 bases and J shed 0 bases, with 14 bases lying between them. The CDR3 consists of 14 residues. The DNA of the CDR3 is TGTGCCAGCCGAGGCGGGACAGTCTCCTACGAGCAGTACTTC. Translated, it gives CASRGGTVSYEQYF.

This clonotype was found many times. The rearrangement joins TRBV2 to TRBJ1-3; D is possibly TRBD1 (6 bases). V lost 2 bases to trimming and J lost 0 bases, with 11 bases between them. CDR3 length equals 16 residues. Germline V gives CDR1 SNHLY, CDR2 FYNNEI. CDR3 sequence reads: CASSEYRAFSGNTIYF. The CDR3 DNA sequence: TGTGCCAGCAGTGAATACAGGGCCTTCTCTGGAAACACCATATATTTT.

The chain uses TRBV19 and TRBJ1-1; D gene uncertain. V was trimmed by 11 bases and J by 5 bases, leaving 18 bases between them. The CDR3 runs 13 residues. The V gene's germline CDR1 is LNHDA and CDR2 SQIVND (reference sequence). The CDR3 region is CAALPGRGTEAFF. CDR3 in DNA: TGTGCCGCCTTACCGGGAAGAGGAACTGAAGCTTTCTTT.

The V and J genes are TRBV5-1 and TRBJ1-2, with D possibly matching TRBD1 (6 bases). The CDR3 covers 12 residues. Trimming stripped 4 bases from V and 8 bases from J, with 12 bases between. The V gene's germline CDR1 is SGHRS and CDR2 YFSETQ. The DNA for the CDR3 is TGCGCCAGCAGCCATGAGGGGGGCGGCTACACCTTC. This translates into CASSHEGGGYTF.

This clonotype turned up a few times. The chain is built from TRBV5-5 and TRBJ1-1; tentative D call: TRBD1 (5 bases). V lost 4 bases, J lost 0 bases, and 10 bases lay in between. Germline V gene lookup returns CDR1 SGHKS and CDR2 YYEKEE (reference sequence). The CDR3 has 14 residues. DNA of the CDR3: TGTGCCAGCAGCCCGGGGCCGTTGAACACTGAAGCTTTCTTT. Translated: CASSPGPLNTEAFF.

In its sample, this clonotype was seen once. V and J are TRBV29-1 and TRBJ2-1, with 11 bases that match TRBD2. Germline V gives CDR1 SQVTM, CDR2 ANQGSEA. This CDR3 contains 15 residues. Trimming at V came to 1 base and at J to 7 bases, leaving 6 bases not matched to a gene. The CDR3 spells CSVEGVAGGLNEQFF. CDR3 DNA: TGCAGCGTTGAAGGGGTAGCGGGAGGGCTGAATGAGCAGTTCTTC.

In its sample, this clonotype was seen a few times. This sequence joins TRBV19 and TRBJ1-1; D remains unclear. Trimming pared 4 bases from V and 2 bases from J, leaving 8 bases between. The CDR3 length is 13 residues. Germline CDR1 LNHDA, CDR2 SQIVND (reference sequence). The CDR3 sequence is CASSSVGNTEAFF. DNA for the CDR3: TGTGCCAGTAGTAGTGTGGGTAACACTGAAGCTTTCTTT. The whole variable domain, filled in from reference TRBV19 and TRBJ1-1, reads DGGITQSPKYLFRKEGQNVTLSCEQNLNHDAMYWYRQDPGQGLRLIYYSQIVNDFQKGDIAEGYSVSREKKESFPLTVTSAQKNPTAFYLCASSSVGNTEAFFGQGTRLTVV.

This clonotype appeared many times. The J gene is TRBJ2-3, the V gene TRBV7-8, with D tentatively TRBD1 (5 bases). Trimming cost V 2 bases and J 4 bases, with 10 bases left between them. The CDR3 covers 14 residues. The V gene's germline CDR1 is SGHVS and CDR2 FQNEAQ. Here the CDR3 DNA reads TGTGCCAGCAGCTTAATTGCCAGGGCAGATACGCAGTATTTT. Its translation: CASSLIARADTQYF.

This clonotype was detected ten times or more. CDR3 nucleotide sequence: TGTGCCAGCAGTTTCACTGGGGATACGCAGTATTTT. Translation gives CASSFTGDTQYF. The rearrangement uses TRBV12-3 or TRBV12-4 and TRBJ2-3; unclear D gene. There are 12 residues in the CDR3. Trimming shortened V by 3 bases and J by 6 bases, and 7 bases separated the two germline ends.

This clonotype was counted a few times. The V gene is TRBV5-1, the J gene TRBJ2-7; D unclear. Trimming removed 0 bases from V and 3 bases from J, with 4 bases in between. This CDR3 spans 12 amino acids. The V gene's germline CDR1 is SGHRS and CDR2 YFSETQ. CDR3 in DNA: TGCGCCAGCAGCTTGGACAACTACGAGCAGTACTTC. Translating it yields CASSLDNYEQYF. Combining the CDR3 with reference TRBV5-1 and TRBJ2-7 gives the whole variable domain KAGVTQTPRYLIKTRGQQVTLSCSPISGHRSVSWYQQTPGQGLQFLFEYFSETQRNKGNFPGRFSGRQFSNSRSEMNVSTLELGDSALYLCASSLDNYEQYFGPGTRLTVT.

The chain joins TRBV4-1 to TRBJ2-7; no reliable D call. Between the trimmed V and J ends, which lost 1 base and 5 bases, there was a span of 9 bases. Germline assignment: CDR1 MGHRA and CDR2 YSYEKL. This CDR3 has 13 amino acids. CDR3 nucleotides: TGCGCCAGCAGCCAAGGTCGGTTCAACGAGCAGTACTTC. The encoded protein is CASSQGRFNEQYF.

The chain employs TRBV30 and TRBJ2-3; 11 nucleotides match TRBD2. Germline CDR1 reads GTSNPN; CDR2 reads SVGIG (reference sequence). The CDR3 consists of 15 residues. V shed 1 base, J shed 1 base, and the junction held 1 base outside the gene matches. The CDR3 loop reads CAWSATSGGTDTQYF. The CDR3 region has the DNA TGTGCCTGGAGTGCGACTAGCGGGGGCACAGATACGCAGTATTTT.

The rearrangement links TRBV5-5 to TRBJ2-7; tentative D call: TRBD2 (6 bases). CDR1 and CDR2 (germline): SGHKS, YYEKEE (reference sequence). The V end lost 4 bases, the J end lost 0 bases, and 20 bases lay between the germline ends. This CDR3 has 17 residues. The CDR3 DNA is TGTGCCAGCAGCGCAGGGACTTCCCACACATCCTCCTACGAGCAGTACTTC. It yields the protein CASSAGTSHTSSYEQYF.

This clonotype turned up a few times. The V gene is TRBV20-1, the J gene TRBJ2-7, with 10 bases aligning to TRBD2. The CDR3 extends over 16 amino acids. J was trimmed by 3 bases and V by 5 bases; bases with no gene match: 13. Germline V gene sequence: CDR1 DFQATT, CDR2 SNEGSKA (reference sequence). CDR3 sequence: CSAGVAGGLGGYEQYF. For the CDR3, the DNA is TGCAGTGCTGGGGTAGCGGGAGGCCTAGGGGGCTACGAGCAGTACTTC.

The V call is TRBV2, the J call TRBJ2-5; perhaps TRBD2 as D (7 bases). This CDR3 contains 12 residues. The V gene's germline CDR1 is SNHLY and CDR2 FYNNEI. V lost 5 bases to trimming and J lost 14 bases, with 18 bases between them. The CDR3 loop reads CASSSKGGAGYF. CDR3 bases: TGTGCCAGCAGTTCCAAGGGGGGGGCAGGCTACTTC.

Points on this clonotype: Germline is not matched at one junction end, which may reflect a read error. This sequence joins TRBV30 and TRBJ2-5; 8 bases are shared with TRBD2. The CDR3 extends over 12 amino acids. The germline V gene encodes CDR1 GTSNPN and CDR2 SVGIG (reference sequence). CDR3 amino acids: CTGRDNDRTQYF. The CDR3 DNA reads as TGCACCGGGAGGGACAACGATAGGACCCAGTACTTC.

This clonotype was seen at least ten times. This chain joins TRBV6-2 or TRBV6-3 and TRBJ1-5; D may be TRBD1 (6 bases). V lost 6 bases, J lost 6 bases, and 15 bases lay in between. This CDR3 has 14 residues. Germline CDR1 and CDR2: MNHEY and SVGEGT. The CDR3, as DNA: TGTGCCAGCAGCCAGGGCAGGGGCACTCAGCCCCAGCATTTT. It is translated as CASSQGRGTQPQHF.